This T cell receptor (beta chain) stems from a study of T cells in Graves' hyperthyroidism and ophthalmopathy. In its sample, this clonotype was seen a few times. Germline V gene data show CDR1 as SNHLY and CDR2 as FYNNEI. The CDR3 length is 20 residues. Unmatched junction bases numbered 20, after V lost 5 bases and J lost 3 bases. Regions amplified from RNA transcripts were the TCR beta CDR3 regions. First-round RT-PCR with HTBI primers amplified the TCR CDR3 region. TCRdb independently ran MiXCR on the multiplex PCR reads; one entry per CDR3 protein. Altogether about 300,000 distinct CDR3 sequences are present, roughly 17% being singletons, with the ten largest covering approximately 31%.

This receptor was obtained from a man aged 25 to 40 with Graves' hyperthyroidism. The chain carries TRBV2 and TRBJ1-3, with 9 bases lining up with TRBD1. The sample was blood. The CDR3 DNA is TGTGCCAGCAGTCCGAACAGGGGGCAGCTTGCCTTCATATTTGGAAACACCATATATTTT. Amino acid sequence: CASSPNRGQLAFIFGNTIYF. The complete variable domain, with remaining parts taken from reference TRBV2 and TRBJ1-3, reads EPEVTQTPSHQVTQMGQEVILRCVPISNHLYFYWYRQILGQKVEFLVSFYNNEISEKSEIFDDQFSVERPDGSNFTLKIRSTKLEDSAMYFCASSPNRGQLAFIFGNTIYFGEGSWLTVV.